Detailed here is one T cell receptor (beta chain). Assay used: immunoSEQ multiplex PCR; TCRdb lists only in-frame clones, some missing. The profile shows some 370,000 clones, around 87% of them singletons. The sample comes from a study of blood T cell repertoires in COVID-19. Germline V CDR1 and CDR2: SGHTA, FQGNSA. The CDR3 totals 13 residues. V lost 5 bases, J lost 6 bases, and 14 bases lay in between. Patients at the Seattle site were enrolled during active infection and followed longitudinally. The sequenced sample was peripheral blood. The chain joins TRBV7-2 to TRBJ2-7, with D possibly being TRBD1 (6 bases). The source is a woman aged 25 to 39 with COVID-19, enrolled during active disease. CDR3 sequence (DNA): TGTGCCAGCAGCCCCCAGGGGAACGGCGAGCAGTACTTC. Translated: CASSPQGNGEQYF.